Each of the 16 T cell receptor beta chains below was sequenced from the same sample in a study of T cell responses to AZD1222 COVID-19 vaccine. Assay: immunoSEQ multiplex PCR; the TCRdb copy retains only in-frame clones and omits some. The sample lists tens of thousands of clones; 85% to 90% were seen once. The sample consisted of peripheral blood, taken 28 days after the second AZD1222 dose. The origin of the receptors is an adult who received the AZD1222 COVID-19 vaccine.

The V call is TRBV5-4, the J call TRBJ2-2; 11 bases are a match to TRBD1. Germline values: CDR1 SGHNT, CDR2 YYREEE (reference sequence). The CDR3 runs to 15 residues. V gave up 4 bases and J gave up 3 bases; unmatched junction bases: 2. The CDR3 nucleotides are TGTGCCAGCAGCCGGGGACAGGGGGACACCGGGGAGCTGTTTTTT. Its translation: CASSRGQGDTGELFF.

V usage is TRBV28 and J usage is TRBJ1-2; a weak D match, TRBD1 (6 bases). CDR1 and CDR2 (germline): MDHEN, SYDVKM. CDR3 length: 13 residues. V dropped 4 bases and J dropped 4 bases, with 10 bases sitting between them. The CDR3 region has the DNA TGTGCCAGCAGTTCCGGACAGCTCTATGGCTACACCTTC. It translates to CASSSGQLYGYTF.

The chain is built from TRBV11-1 and TRBJ2-7; the D gene is possibly TRBD1 (6 bases). This CDR3 has 15 residues. Germline CDR1 SGHAT, CDR2 FQDESV (reference sequence). V was trimmed by 5 bases and J by 4 bases, leaving 18 bases between them. The CDR3 spells CASSPHRVSNYEQYF. DNA for the CDR3: TGTGCCAGCAGCCCACACAGGGTTTCTAATTACGAGCAGTACTTC.

The V and J genes are TRBV4-1 and TRBJ1-5; D is perhaps TRBD1 (5 bases). The V and J ends lost 2 bases and 4 bases respectively, with 6 bases between them. Germline V gives CDR1 MGHRA, CDR2 YSYEKL. This CDR3 is built from 13 residues. This CDR3 is CASSQTGNQPQHF. CDR3 in DNA: TGCGCCAGCAGCCAAACAGGTAATCAGCCCCAGCATTTT.

This chain uses TRBV7-9 with TRBJ1-5; D remains ambiguous. CDR3 size: 14 residues. Germline V gene data show CDR1 as SEHNR and CDR2 as FQNEAQ (reference sequence). Trimming left V 0 bases short and J 4 bases short, with 7 bases between. The DNA of the CDR3 is TGTGCCAGCAGCTTAGCGCGGAAGAATCAGCCCCAGCATTTT. This sequence encodes CASSLARKNQPQHF.

This chain connects TRBV18 to TRBJ1-1; D ambiguous. The germline V gene encodes CDR1 KGHSH and CDR2 LQKENI. The germline V and J ends were trimmed by 0 bases and 4 bases, with 12 bases remaining between them. The CDR3 length is 15 residues. This CDR3 reads CASSPPKVLLTEAFF. The CDR3 nucleotides read TGTGCCAGCTCACCACCGAAGGTACTTCTCACTGAAGCTTTCTTT.

This clone appeared a few times. The chain carries TRBV7-9 and TRBJ1-1; D is perhaps TRBD1 (6 bases). The CDR3 loop spans 15 amino acids. Germline V gene sequence: CDR1 SEHNR, CDR2 FQNEAQ (reference sequence). V was cut by 6 bases and J by 5 bases, with 19 bases left in between. This CDR3 is CASSGRGMRGTEAFF. The CDR3 nucleotides are TGTGCCAGCAGTGGCAGGGGCATGCGGGGGACTGAAGCTTTCTTT.

V gene TRBV24-1 combines with J gene TRBJ2-1, with D perhaps being TRBD1 or TRBD2 (5 bases each). Trimming shortened V by 3 bases and J by 9 bases, and 17 bases separated the two germline ends. Germline CDR1 is KGHDR and CDR2 is SFDVKD. The CDR3 spans 15 residues. This chain's CDR3 is CATSDAGTPGGEQFF. The CDR3 coding sequence is TGTGCCACCAGTGATGCCGGGACCCCTGGAGGTGAGCAGTTCTTC.

This clone was detected once. The chain uses TRBV5-4 and TRBJ2-7; the D is unclear. The CDR3 loop spans 13 amino acids. CDR1 and CDR2 from the germline V gene are SGHNT and YYREEE (reference sequence). V lost 0 bases, J lost 3 bases, and 7 bases lay in between. Written as DNA, the CDR3 is TGTGCCAGCAGCTTGGGGCAGAACTACGAGCAGTACTTC. Protein product: CASSLGQNYEQYF.

The rearrangement links TRBV5-4 to TRBJ1-1; perhaps TRBD1 as D (6 bases). This CDR3 contains 14 residues. Germline-derived CDR1 and CDR2 are SGHNT and YYREEE (reference sequence). With 2 bases removed from V and 1 base from J, the gap between germline ends came to 9 bases. CDR3 in amino acids: CASSFGQQNTEAFF. Here the CDR3 DNA reads TGTGCCAGCAGCTTTGGACAGCAGAACACTGAAGCTTTCTTT.

This chain joins TRBV7-3 and TRBJ2-3; the match to TRBD2 covers 14 bases. Unmatched junction bases numbered 7, after V lost 5 bases and J lost 6 bases. This CDR3 is built from 16 residues. CDR1 SGHTA and CDR2 FQGTGA come from the germline V gene. The CDR3, as DNA: TGTGCCAGCAGCCCTCGACTAGCGGGGGGGCCTGATACGCAGTATTTT. The encoded protein is CASSPRLAGGPDTQYF.

The chain carries TRBV18 and TRBJ1-2; perhaps TRBD1 as D (5 bases). Looked up from germline, CDR1 is KGHSH and CDR2 is LQKENI. CDR3 length: 17 residues. V gave up 0 bases and J gave up 2 bases, with 16 bases separating them. This CDR3 reads CASSPPAGSKANYGYTF. CDR3 bases: TGTGCCAGCTCACCACCGGCAGGGTCAAAAGCGAACTATGGCTACACCTTC.

The V and J genes are TRBV3-1 (or the pseudogene TRBV3-2) and TRBJ1-4, with TRBD1 matching over 7 bases. CDR1 and CDR2 from the germline V gene are LGHDT and YNNKEL (reference sequence). Trimming took 4 bases from V and 5 from J; bases not matched to a gene: 4. The CDR3 has 14 amino acids. The CDR3 region has the DNA TGTGCCAGCAGCCCGGGACAGAGCAATGAAAAACTGTTTTTT. Translating it yields CASSPGQSNEKLFF.

V is TRBV3-1 (or the pseudogene TRBV3-2) and J is TRBJ1-2, with D maybe TRBD1 (6 bases). The CDR3 is 14 residues long. Germline CDR1 LGHDT, CDR2 YNNKEL (reference sequence). Trimming stripped 0 bases from V and 7 bases from J, with 12 bases between. CDR3 loop: CASSQDIRGGGYTF. The DNA for the CDR3 is TGTGCCAGCAGCCAAGATATCAGGGGTGGTGGCTACACCTTC.

This clone was picked up one time. The gene calls are TRBV27 and TRBJ2-7; no clear D gene. The CDR3 contains 15 residues. Trimming cost V 5 bases and J 4 bases, with 18 bases left between them. Germline-derived CDR1 and CDR2 are MNHEY and SMNVEV (reference sequence). Here the CDR3 DNA reads TGTGCCAGCAGTCCTAGGCCCCCCCCCATTTACGAGCAGTACTTC. Its translation is CASSPRPPPIYEQYF.

The CDR3, as DNA: TGTGCCAGCAGCCCCTTGATGGGCGTTGAAAAACTGTTTTTT. It translates to CASSPLMGVEKLFF. This chain uses TRBV7-9 with TRBJ1-4; no reliable D call. This CDR3 comprises 14 residues. Trimming removed 5 bases from V and 7 bases from J, with 14 bases in between. Germline V gene sequence: CDR1 SEHNR, CDR2 FQNEAQ (reference sequence). Full variable domain (remainder filled in from reference TRBV7-9 and TRBJ1-4): DTGVSQNPRHKITKRGQNVTFRCDPISEHNRLYWYRQTLGQGPEFLTYFQNEAQLEKSRLLSDRFSAERPKGSFSTLEIQRTEQGDSAMYLCASSPLMGVEKLFFGSGTQLSVL.